The 17 T cell receptor beta chains listed next were all sequenced from one sample in a study of identical twins (dated by TCRdb to the mid-2010s). The method was 5' RACE. TCRdb shows the sequencer as Illumina HiSeq 2000. Clones were called with MiXCR by TCRdb after fastp trimmed the public reads at Q25, and only in-frame beta chains were retained. Rows matching on CDR3 protein sequence are summarized as one entry with the most common DNA and genes. For this sample there are more than 1.5 million distinct CDR3 sequences; under 35% appear just once. About 0.3% of the sample goes to the ten largest clones. Input material: cord blood. These receptors were obtained from a newborn girl in good health.

About this clonotype itself: A junction end diverges from the germline sequence, so it may reflect a read error. The chain is built from TRBV12-3 or TRBV12-4 and TRBJ2-1; TRBD2 matches 10 bases. The CDR3 length is 16 residues. The CDR3 nucleotides are TGTGCCAGCAGTCCCGCACTAGCGGGGCAATACAATGAGCGGTACTTC. Its translation is CASSPALAGQYNERYF.

This clonotype was counted a few times. V is TRBV6-5 and J is TRBJ1-4; D ambiguous. Trimming shortened V by 0 bases and J by 2 bases, and 4 bases separated the two germline ends. CDR1 MNHEY and CDR2 SVGAGI come from the germline V gene. This CDR3 region has 14 residues. CDR3 sequence: CASSYSGTNEKLFF. CDR3 in DNA: TGTGCCAGCAGTTACTCAGGGACTAATGAAAAACTGTTTTTT.

The rearrangement joins TRBV6-5 to TRBJ2-5; D is undetermined. Trimming pared 0 bases from V and 11 bases from J, leaving 13 bases between. The CDR3 extends over 13 amino acids. Germline V gene sequence: CDR1 MNHEY, CDR2 SVGAGI. CDR3 protein: CASSYSGSSEQYF. CDR3 DNA: TGTGCCAGCAGTTACTCGGGGTCCAGTGAGCAGTACTTC.

This clonotype was observed many times. The chain is built from TRBV6-6 and TRBJ1-4; D may be TRBD1 (6 bases). The length of the CDR3 is 13 residues. V shed 6 bases and J shed 5 bases, with 10 bases lying between them. CDR1 MNHNY and CDR2 SVGAGI come from the germline V gene (reference sequence). The CDR3 region has the DNA TGTGCCAGCAGCCCAACAGGGAATGAAAAACTGTTTTTT. This gives the protein CASSPTGNEKLFF.

This clonotype appeared a few times. The rearrangement uses TRBV12-3 or TRBV12-4 and TRBJ2-4, with 8 bases identical to TRBD2. The end of the DNA aligns better with TRBJ2-7, so the J call may be wrong. The CDR3 spans 12 residues. The CDR3 DNA reads as TGTGCCAGCGCCCTCGGGACTAGCGAGCAGTACTTC. This sequence encodes CASALGTSEQYF.

A note on this clonotype: This sequence may be a read error, since a much larger clone differs from it by one base. The genes are TRBV28 and TRBJ2-3, with a weak D call TRBD1 (5 bases). CDR3 length: 14 residues. Germline CDR1 is MDHEN and CDR2 is SYDVKM. CDR3 loop: CASSLSNRIDTRYF. CDR3 DNA: TGTGCCAGCAGTTTATCTAACAGGATAGATACGCGGTATTTT. Complete variable domain (other parts from reference TRBV28 and TRBJ2-3): DVKVTQSSRYLVKRTGEKVFLECVQDMDHENMFWYRQDPGLGLRLIYFSYDVKMKEKGDIPEGYSVSREKKERFSLILESASTNQTSMYLCASSLSNRIDTRYFGPGTRLTVL.

A few counts support this clonotype. The chain is built from TRBV29-1 and TRBJ1-5; 9 bases fit TRBD1. Germline trimming cut 4 bases from V and 0 bases from J; bases unmatched to any gene: 10. Germline V gene data show CDR1 as SQVTM and CDR2 as ANQGSEA. The CDR3 consists of 17 residues. The CDR3 nucleotides are TGCAGCGTTGTGGGGCCACAGGGGGCGGGTAGCAATCAGCCCCAGCATTTT. It encodes CSVVGPQGAGSNQPQHF.

There are many counts of this clonotype. The V and J genes are TRBV5-1 and TRBJ1-1; TRBD1 agrees at 8 bases. Germline CDR1 and CDR2: SGHRS and YFSETQ. The CDR3 is 14 amino acids. The junction had 3 bases not matched to a gene; V was cut back by 4 bases and J by 1 base. The CDR3, as DNA: TGCGCCAGCAGCCTGACAGGGGAGAACACTGAAGCTTTCTTT. The encoded protein is CASSLTGENTEAFF.

This clonotype was recorded a few times. CDR3 protein: CASSHPTIGELFF. The CDR3 DNA reads as TGTGCCAGCAGCCACCCCACAATCGGGGAGCTGTTTTTT. The rearrangement joins TRBV3-1 to TRBJ2-2; D gene ambiguous. Germline V gene data show CDR1 as LGHDT and CDR2 as YNNKEL (reference sequence). Trimming shortened V by 3 bases and J by 7 bases, and 9 bases separated the two germline ends. There are 13 residues in the CDR3.

The gene calls are TRBV14 and TRBJ2-2; D is perhaps TRBD2 (5 bases). Germline V gene data show CDR1 as SGHDN and CDR2 as FVKESK. The CDR3 runs 16 residues. V was shortened by 2 bases and J by 0 bases, with 10 bases between the two germline ends. CDR3 nucleotides: TGTGCCAGCAGCCAATATCGGGGTTCGAACACCGGGGAGCTGTTTTTT. It is translated as CASSQYRGSNTGELFF.

This clonotype has at least ten counts. V is TRBV28 and J is TRBJ2-4; a possible D gene is TRBD1 (6 bases). Between the trimmed V and J ends, which lost 4 bases and 2 bases, there was a span of 15 bases. Germline V gives CDR1 MDHEN, CDR2 SYDVKM. The CDR3 extends over 16 amino acids. The CDR3 coding sequence is TGTGCCAGCAGTTCTGGGGGAACAGGGACCAAAAACATTCAGTACTTC. This gives the protein CASSSGGTGTKNIQYF.

This clonotype came up once. The chain couples TRBV19 to TRBJ2-4; 13 bases match TRBD2. CDR3 length: 15 amino acids. Germline loops: CDR1 LNHDA, CDR2 SQIVND (reference sequence). The V gene end was trimmed by 6 bases and the J gene end by 3 bases; junction bases not matched to a gene: 2. The CDR3 DNA is TGTGCCAGTAGGAGACTAGCGGGGGGCAAAAACATTCAGTACTTC. The encoded protein is CASRRLAGGKNIQYF.

This clonotype occurred a few times. The V gene is TRBV7-2, the J gene TRBJ2-3; D assignment may be TRBD1 or TRBD2 (5 bases each). The V gene lost 1 base and the J gene lost 2 bases, with 10 bases spanning the gap. Per germline, CDR1 SGHTA and CDR2 FQGNSA. The CDR3 runs 15 residues. CDR3 amino acids: CASSLGPGPTDTQYF. For the CDR3, the DNA is TGTGCCAGCAGCTTAGGGCCGGGACCCACAGATACGCAGTATTTT. The full variable domain, with the rest looked up from reference TRBV7-2 and TRBJ2-3, is GAGVSQSPSNKVTEKGKDVELRCDPISGHTALYWYRQSLGQGLEFLIYFQGNSAPDKSGLPSDRFSAERTGGSVSTLTIQRTQQEDSAVYLCASSLGPGPTDTQYFGPGTRLTVL.

This clonotype has a handful of counts. At one of its ends the junction is not consistent with the germline gene, which may arise from a read error. This chain's CDR3 is CIARGGQGYNEQFF. For the CDR3, the DNA is TGCATTGCTAGGGGGGGACAGGGATACAATGAGCAGTTCTTC. The V gene is TRBV20-1, the J gene TRBJ2-1; 9 bases agree with TRBD1. The CDR3 is made up of 14 amino acids. Per germline, CDR1 DFQATT and CDR2 SNEGSKA (reference sequence).

J is TRBJ1-5 and V is TRBV4-2; a possible D gene is TRBD1 (6 bases). V was clipped by 1 base and J by 2 bases, with 21 bases between them. CDR1 and CDR2 (germline): LGHNA, YNFKEQ. This CDR3 has 19 residues. This CDR3 is CASSQGLQGGVNGNQPQHF. Written as DNA, the CDR3 is TGTGCCAGCAGCCAAGGTCTACAGGGCGGTGTTAATGGCAATCAGCCCCAGCATTTT.

This clonotype has a count of ten or more. The genes are TRBV6-5 and TRBJ1-4; unclear D gene. CDR1 and CDR2 from the germline V gene are MNHEY and SVGAGI. V was clipped by 6 bases and J by 2 bases, with 10 bases between them. The CDR3 is 14 residues long. CDR3 bases: TGTGCCAGCAGGCCCGAGGTCACTAATGAAAAACTGTTTTTT. Residues: CASRPEVTNEKLFF.

The V and J genes are TRBV3-1 and TRBJ2-1; no reliable D call. The CDR3 spans 16 residues. Per germline, CDR1 LGHDT and CDR2 YNNKEL (reference sequence). With 0 bases removed from V and 0 bases from J, the gap between germline ends came to 9 bases. CDR3 in DNA: TGTGCCAGCAGCCAAGAGGCCTTCAGCTCCTACAATGAGCAGTTCTTC. Encoded protein: CASSQEAFSSYNEQFF.